This T cell receptor (beta chain) was captured in a study of cytomegalovirus exposure and HLA in healthy donors. Overall study: From HLA-typed donors, an early data release held tens of millions of unique TCRs.

Researchers ran the PCR with 60 Vbeta and 13 Jbeta primers. Method: immunoSEQ multiplex PCR; TCRdb's copy keeps in-frame clones and lacks some. The table includes 200,000 to 250,000 clones, more than 75% detected once. Findings of the study overall: Generally TCR sequences proved uncommon, though certain public TCRs appeared in numerous donors. The authors considered a cluster of highly shared sequence variants likely to be a sequencing artifact.

The CDR3 runs to 11 residues. Trimming left V 9 bases short and J 6 bases short, with 9 bases between. The germline V gene has CDR1 LNHDA and CDR2 SQIVND (reference sequence). In the case of this clone: What it binds is unknown.

Healthy people donating bone marrow made up the donors. This chain links TRBV19 with TRBJ1-5; no definite D call. The sequencing input was PBMCs. The receptor's source is a girl between 2 and 10 years old in good health and CMV-seronegative. This CDR3 reads CASGLVQPQHF. The CDR3 coding sequence is TGTGCCAGCGGACTCGTTCAGCCCCAGCATTTT.